These 22 T cell receptor beta chains share one sample of origin, sequenced in a study of cytomegalovirus exposure and HLA in healthy donors. The study ran its PCR with 60 Vbeta and 13 Jbeta primers. Repertoires were generated with immunoSEQ multiplex PCR, while TCRdb's copy carries only in-frame clones and drops some. In the table there are approximately 170,000 clones, around 76% of which are singletons. Sequences were obtained from PBMCs. These receptors were obtained from a man aged 35 to 55 in good health and CMV-seronegative.

The CDR3 coding sequence is TGTGCCAGCAGTGAATACTCAGGGGGCAGCTATGGCTACACCTTC. Protein sequence: CASSEYSGGSYGYTF. The rearrangement joins TRBV6-4 to TRBJ1-2, with TRBD1 matching 8 bases. V dropped 3 bases and J dropped 4; count of bases not matched to a gene: 7. The CDR3 contains 15 residues. Germline V lookup: CDR1 MRHNA, CDR2 SNTAGT.

This chain joins TRBV7-6 and TRBJ1-1, with D hard to call. The CDR3 sequence is 15 residues long. CDR1 is SGHVS and CDR2 is FNYEAQ in the germline V gene. Trimming took 4 bases from V and 2 from J, leaving 14 bases between them. CDR3 in DNA: TGTGCCAGCAGCTCCCCGTACCAGGTCAACACTGAAGCTTTCTTT. The encoded protein is CASSSPYQVNTEAFF.

The chain recombines TRBV29-1 with TRBJ2-3; 8 nucleotides match TRBD2. This CDR3 is 15 amino acids long. V shed 3 bases and J 3 bases; nucleotides not matched to a gene: 8. CDR1 SQVTM and CDR2 ANQGSEA come from the germline V gene. The CDR3 is CSVDTRGRLTDTQYF. CDR3 DNA sequence: TGCAGCGTTGATACGCGCGGGAGGTTAACAGATACGCAGTATTTT.

In nucleotides, the CDR3 is TGTGCCAGCTCAGTAAGACTAGCGGGCCAGGGCGGTTCCTACAATGAGCAGTTCTTC. Translation gives CASSVRLAGQGGSYNEQFF. The chain uses TRBV18 and TRBJ2-1, with TRBD2 matching over 10 bases. The CDR3 loop spans 19 amino acids. Germline CDR1 is KGHSH and CDR2 is LQKENI. The trim removed 5 bases at V and 1 base at J, leaving 14 bases unmatched. Together with reference TRBV18 and TRBJ2-1, the CDR3 gives the full variable domain: NAGVMQNPRHLVRRRGQEARLRCSPMKGHSHVYWYRQLPEEGLKFMVYLQKENIIDESGMPKERFSAEFPKEGPSILRIQQVVRGDSAAYFCASSVRLAGQGGSYNEQFFGPGTRLTVL.

J is TRBJ1-1 and V is TRBV6-5; D is unclear. The CDR3 contains 14 residues. Germline-derived CDR1 and CDR2 are MNHEY and SVGAGI. V was cut by 5 bases and J by 11 bases, with 21 bases left in between. The CDR3 sequence is CASSPRGGTVTAFF. The CDR3 DNA sequence: TGTGCCAGCAGTCCCCGGGGAGGAACCGTCACGGCTTTCTTT.

This clone appeared once. The gene calls are TRBV7-2 and TRBJ2-5, with 7 nucleotides matching TRBD2. The germline gives CDR1 SGHTA, CDR2 FQGNSA. The CDR3 is made up of 15 amino acids. The junction had 13 bases not matched to a gene; V was cut back by 6 bases and J by 6 bases. The CDR3 here is CASSQTGTTLKTQYF. For the CDR3, the DNA is TGTGCCAGCAGTCAAACCGGGACTACCCTAAAGACCCAGTACTTC.

The J gene is TRBJ1-6, the V gene TRBV5-6; D is possibly TRBD1 (6 bases). Trimming stripped 4 bases from V and 6 bases from J, with 14 bases between. The CDR3 loop spans 15 amino acids. Germline V gene data show CDR1 as SGHDT and CDR2 as YYEEEE. As DNA, the CDR3 is TGTGCCAGCAGCCTGACAGGCGGGTTTAATTCACCCCTCCACTTT. Amino acid sequence: CASSLTGGFNSPLHF.

This rearrangement joins TRBV5-6 to TRBJ2-7; perhaps TRBD1 as D (5 bases). V gave up 2 bases and J gave up 7 bases, with 13 bases separating them. The CDR3 length is 13 residues. Germline-derived CDR1 and CDR2 are SGHDT and YYEEEE. The CDR3 bases are TGTGCCAGCAGCTTATCGACAGTCCTAGAGCAGTACGTC. It specifies CASSLSTVLEQYV.

The J gene is TRBJ2-7, the V gene TRBV5-1; TRBD1 agrees at 8 bases. The germline V gene encodes CDR1 SGHRS and CDR2 YFSETQ. V shed 0 bases, J shed 1 base, and the junction held 3 bases outside the gene matches. The CDR3 length is 15 residues. As DNA, the CDR3 is TGCGCCAGCAGCTTGGGGACAGGGACTTCCTACGAGCAGTACGTC. Encoded protein: CASSLGTGTSYEQYV.

V usage is TRBV7-2 and J usage is TRBJ1-4, with D unresolved. The CDR3 is 14 residues long. Germline CDR1 is SGHTA and CDR2 is FQGNSA. V lost 2 bases, J lost 3 bases, and 7 bases lay in between. This chain's CDR3 is CASSLTSSNEKLFF. As DNA, the CDR3 is TGTGCCAGCAGCTTAACTAGCTCTAATGAAAAACTGTTTTTT.

This clone turned up a few times. The chain uses TRBV30 and TRBJ1-1, with D unclear. Trimming cost V 4 bases and J 0 bases, with 3 bases left between them. Germline CDR1 is GTSNPN and CDR2 is SVGIG (reference sequence). The CDR3 contains 11 residues. In nucleotides, the CDR3 is TGTGCCTGGACGGTGAACACTGAAGCTTTCTTT. Translated: CAWTVNTEAFF. Filled out from reference TRBV30 and TRBJ1-1, the complete variable domain reads SQTIHQWPATLVQPVGSPLSLECTVEGTSNPNLYWYRQAAGRGLQLLFYSVGIGQISSEVPQNLSASRPQDRQFILSSKKLLLSDSGFYLCAWTVNTEAFFGQGTRLTVV.

The gene calls are TRBV2 and TRBJ2-5; 8 bases map to TRBD1. The CDR3 runs to 16 residues. V shed 6 bases, J shed 4 bases, and the junction held 13 bases outside the gene matches. The germline CDR1 and CDR2 sequences are SNHLY and FYNNEI. The DNA for the CDR3 is TGTGCCAGCAGGGAGCGCCAAGGCAGGGGGCCAGAGACCCAGTACTTC. Translation gives CASRERQGRGPETQYF.

V gene TRBV20-1 combines with J gene TRBJ2-7; 7 bases are shared with TRBD1. The ends lost 6 bases at V and 4 bases at J; junction bases unmatched: 3. Germline V CDR1 and CDR2: DFQATT, SNEGSKA (reference sequence). This CDR3 region has 11 residues. This CDR3 is CSADRVYEQYF. For the CDR3, the DNA is TGCAGTGCCGACAGGGTATACGAGCAGTACTTC.

This clone was picked up a small number of times. This chain joins TRBV27 and TRBJ2-3; possible D gene TRBD1, 6 bases. Trimming removed 2 bases at V and 5 bases at J, with 14 bases between. This CDR3 contains 15 residues. Germline V gives CDR1 MNHEY, CDR2 SMNVEV (reference sequence). The CDR3 bases are TGTGCCAGCAGTTTAGCGGCAGGGGCAGGAGATACGCAGTATTTT. It translates to CASSLAAGAGDTQYF.

The chain links TRBV28 to TRBJ1-2, with D tentatively TRBD1 (6 bases). The CDR3 covers 14 residues. Germline V CDR1 and CDR2: MDHEN, SYDVKM. V was clipped by 7 bases and J by 7 bases, with 19 bases between them. The DNA of the CDR3 is TGTGCCAGCAAGGTGGGACACCCCTTGGGTGGCTACACCTTC. Amino acid sequence: CASKVGHPLGGYTF.

The V call is TRBV29-1, the J call TRBJ1-1; D possibly corresponds to TRBD1 (5 bases). In germline, CDR1 is SQVTM, CDR2 ANQGSEA. V lost 7 bases and J lost 1, with 10 bases in between. This CDR3 has 12 residues. The CDR3 nucleotides are TGCAGCGGCGGCGACAGGAACACTGAAGCTTTCTTT. Encoded protein: CSGGDRNTEAFF.

Turning to this clone: Other DNA sequences in the same sample also yield this CDR3. The chain uses TRBV6-5 and TRBJ2-5; 14 bases are a match to TRBD2. CDR3 size: 15 residues. V lost 5 bases, J lost 4 bases, and 3 bases stayed unmatched. The germline V gene encodes CDR1 MNHEY and CDR2 SVGAGI. CDR3 loop: CASSPGTSGRETQYF. CDR3 in DNA: TGTGCCAGCAGTCCGGGGACTAGCGGGAGAGAGACCCAGTACTTC.

The chain is built from TRBV28 and TRBJ2-1, with 14 bases lining up with TRBD2. Losses at the gene ends were 3 bases for V and 5 bases for J; bases not matched to a gene: 9. The germline gives CDR1 MDHEN, CDR2 SYDVKM. The CDR3 is 18 amino acids. CDR3: CASSLTSGRALLNNEQFF. The CDR3 DNA is TGTGCCAGCAGTTTGACTAGCGGGAGGGCCCTCCTGAACAATGAGCAGTTCTTC.

This chain joins TRBV7-9 and TRBJ1-1; 7 nucleotides line up with TRBD1. Germline V gene lookup returns CDR1 SEHNR and CDR2 FQNEAQ (reference sequence). With V trimmed by 3 bases and J by 6 bases, 1 base remained unmatched. There are 12 residues in the CDR3. The CDR3 DNA reads as TGTGCCAGCAGCTTCACAGGGGCTGAAGCTTTCTTT. This gives the protein CASSFTGAEAFF.

This clone was counted a few times. CDR3 sequence (DNA): TGCGCCAGCAGCTCTGGACTCTCCCGGGATTCACCCCTCCACTTT. Amino acids: CASSSGLSRDSPLHF. The gene calls are TRBV5-1 and TRBJ1-6; D unresolved. Germline V gives CDR1 SGHRS, CDR2 YFSETQ. Trimming left V 3 bases short and J 8 bases short, with 15 bases between. The CDR3 runs to 15 residues.

The V gene is TRBV18, the J gene TRBJ2-7; TRBD2 might be the D (6 bases). Trimming stripped 0 bases from V and 6 bases from J, with 18 bases between. The CDR3 is made up of 16 amino acids. CDR1 and CDR2 from the germline V gene are KGHSH and LQKENI. The CDR3 reads CASSPPTRDSTGEQYF. As DNA, the CDR3 is TGTGCCAGCTCACCACCTACCCGGGACTCGACCGGCGAGCAGTACTTC. Variable domain in full (rest from reference TRBV18 and TRBJ2-7): NAGVMQNPRHLVRRRGQEARLRCSPMKGHSHVYWYRQLPEEGLKFMVYLQKENIIDESGMPKERFSAEFPKEGPSILRIQQVVRGDSAAYFCASSPPTRDSTGEQYFGPGTRLTVT.

The rearrangement uses TRBV11-2 and TRBJ1-1; a weak D match, TRBD1 (5 bases). V was shortened by 1 base and J by 3 bases, with 12 bases between the two germline ends. CDR1 is SGHAT, CDR2 FQNNGV, per germline. This CDR3 is 15 amino acids long. The CDR3 nucleotides are TGTGCCAGCAGCTTAGGGGAAACAGGATACACTGAAGCTTTCTTT. Translating gives CASSLGETGYTEAFF.